The rows below give T cell receptor beta chains drawn from one sample of a study of monozygotic twins with cystic fibrosis. Method: immunoSEQ multiplex PCR; TCRdb's copy keeps in-frame clones and lacks some. Of a few thousand clones in the sample, about 96% were seen once. The sequenced sample was blood. Receptors originate from a boy younger than 10 with cystic fibrosis. Both conserved end residues are part of each CDR3.

>TRBV5-1
CASSMDRVGFDYGYTF
>TRBV2
CASRGGANEKLFF
>TRBV21-1
CASSNPRTSGSYNEQFF
>TRBV5-1
CASNLGDQEQFF
>TRBV4-2
CASSHRAPPPYNEQFF
>TRBV21-1
CASSNEAGEEGTDTQYF
>TRBV7-9
CASSPRALTGAADTQYF
>TRBV19
CASSSTGANEQYF
>TRBV30
CACTGTVDNQPQHF
>TRBV29-1
CSVEDGGGYTF
>TRBV2
CASSRAQGENQPQHF
>TRBV1
CTSSQEPSAGKTDTQYF
>TRBV4-1
CASSPSPARENEKLFF
>TRBV30
CAWSVLKGGYTF
>TRBV18
CASSLDRGGNQPQHF
>TRBV6-5
CASSSRVDGYTF
>TRBV4-2
CASSAGTGTDTQYF
>TRBV25-1
CASSEDNYGYTF
>TRBV19
CASSRTGRLETQYF
>TRBV2
CASSESRGSGANVLTF
>TRBV6-1
CALRTPNNEQFF
>TRBV6-5
CASSYSYGLNEQFF
>TRBV5-4
CASSTGLAEQETQYF